The T cell receptor (beta chain) under discussion was sequenced for a study of blood T cell repertoires in COVID-19. Study background: The cDNA or gDNA used as material had been derived from T cells, B-cell-depleted T cells, or PBMCs.

Donors were grouped by their self-reported clinical history. This CDR3 is 14 amino acids long. Germline V gene sequence: CDR1 MGHDK, CDR2 SYGVNS. V was clipped by 6 bases and J by 4 bases, with 15 bases between them. Original methodology: Using reference gene primer amplification, nucleated cell counts were estimated. The repertoire was sequenced with immunoSEQ multiplex PCR; TCRdb's copy has only in-frame clones and lacks some. The D gene and trimming were derived from the DNA, and the V and J assignments and clone size from that table. The repertoire holds roughly 250,000 clones, about 91% seen once, with 0.95% to 1.5% in the top ten.

This TCR came from a woman in her 40s with acute COVID-19. Sequencing was carried out using PBMCs or T cells enriched from blood (not recorded which). This rearrangement joins TRBV25-1 to TRBJ1-1; no clear D. Here the CDR3 reads CASSSLIAGTEAFF. The CDR3 DNA sequence: TGTGCCAGCAGCTCCCTGATAGCGGGCACTGAAGCTTTCTTT.